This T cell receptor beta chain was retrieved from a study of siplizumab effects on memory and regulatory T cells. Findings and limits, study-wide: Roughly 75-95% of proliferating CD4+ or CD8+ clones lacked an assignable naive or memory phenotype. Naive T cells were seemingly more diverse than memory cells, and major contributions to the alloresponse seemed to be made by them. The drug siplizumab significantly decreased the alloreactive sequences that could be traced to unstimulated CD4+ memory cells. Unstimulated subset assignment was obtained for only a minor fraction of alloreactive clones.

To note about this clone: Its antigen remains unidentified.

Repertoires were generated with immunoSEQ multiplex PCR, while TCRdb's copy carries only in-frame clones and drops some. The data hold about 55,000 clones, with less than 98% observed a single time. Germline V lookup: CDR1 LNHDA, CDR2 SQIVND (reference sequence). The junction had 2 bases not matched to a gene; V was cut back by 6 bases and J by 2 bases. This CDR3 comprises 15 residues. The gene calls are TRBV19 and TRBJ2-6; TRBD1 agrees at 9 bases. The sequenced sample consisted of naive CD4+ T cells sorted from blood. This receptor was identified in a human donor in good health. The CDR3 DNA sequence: TGTGCCAGTAGCAGGACAGGGGCTGGGGCCAACGTCCTGACTTTC. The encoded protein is CASSRTGAGANVLTF.